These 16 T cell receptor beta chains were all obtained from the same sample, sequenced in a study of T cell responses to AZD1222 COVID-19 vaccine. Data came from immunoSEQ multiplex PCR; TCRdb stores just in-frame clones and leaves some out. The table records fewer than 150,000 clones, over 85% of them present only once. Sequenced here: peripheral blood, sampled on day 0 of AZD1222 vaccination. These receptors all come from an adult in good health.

The CDR3: CASSLGTGVDLEQFF. CDR3 coding DNA: TGTGCCAGCAGTTTAGGGACAGGGGTTGACTTGGAGCAGTTCTTC. V gene TRBV28 combines with J gene TRBJ2-1, with 10 nucleotides matching TRBD1. V dropped 2 bases and J dropped 10; count of bases not matched to a gene: 8. Germline CDR1 MDHEN, CDR2 SYDVKM. The CDR3 runs 15 residues.

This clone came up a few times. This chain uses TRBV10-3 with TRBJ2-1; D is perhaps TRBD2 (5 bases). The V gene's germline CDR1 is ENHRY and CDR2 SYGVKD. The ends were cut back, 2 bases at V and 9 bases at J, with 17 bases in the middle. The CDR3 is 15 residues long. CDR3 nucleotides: TGTGCCATCAGTGAGCGGACCATCCCCGGGGTTGAGCAGTTCTTC. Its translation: CAISERTIPGVEQFF.

The CDR3 reads CASSIGTGLNQPQHF. CDR3 bases: TGTGCCAGTAGTATTGGGACAGGTCTCAATCAGCCCCAGCATTTT. The chain recombines TRBV19 with TRBJ1-5; 8 nucleotides align to TRBD1. Germline lookup yields CDR1 LNHDA and CDR2 SQIVND (reference sequence). The CDR3 contains 15 residues. V shed 3 bases, J shed 3 bases, and the junction held 4 bases outside the gene matches.

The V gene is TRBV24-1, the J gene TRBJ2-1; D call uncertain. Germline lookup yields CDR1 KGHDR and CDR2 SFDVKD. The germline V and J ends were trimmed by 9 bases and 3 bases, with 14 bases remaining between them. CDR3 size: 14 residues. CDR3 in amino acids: CATSTAGLYNEQFF. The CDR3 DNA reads TGTGCCACCTCTACGGCAGGCCTCTACAATGAGCAGTTCTTC.

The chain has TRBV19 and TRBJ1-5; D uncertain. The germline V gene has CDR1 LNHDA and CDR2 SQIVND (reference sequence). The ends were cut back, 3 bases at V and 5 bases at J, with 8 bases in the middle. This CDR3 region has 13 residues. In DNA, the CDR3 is TGTGCCAGTAGTATTCGGGTGGATCAGCCCCAGCATTTT. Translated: CASSIRVDQPQHF.

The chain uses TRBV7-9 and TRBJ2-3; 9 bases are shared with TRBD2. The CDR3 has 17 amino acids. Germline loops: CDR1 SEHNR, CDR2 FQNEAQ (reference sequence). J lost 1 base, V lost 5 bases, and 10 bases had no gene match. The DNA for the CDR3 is TGTGCCAGCAGCCCACCGGTGATAGCGGGGGGCACAGATACGCAGTATTTT. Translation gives CASSPPVIAGGTDTQYF.

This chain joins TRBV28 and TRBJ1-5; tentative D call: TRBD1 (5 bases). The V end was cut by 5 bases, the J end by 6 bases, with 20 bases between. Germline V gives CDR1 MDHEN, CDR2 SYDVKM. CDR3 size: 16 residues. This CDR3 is CASSPSPQGWGQPQHF. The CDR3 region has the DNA TGTGCCAGCAGTCCAAGCCCCCAGGGCTGGGGTCAGCCCCAGCATTTT.

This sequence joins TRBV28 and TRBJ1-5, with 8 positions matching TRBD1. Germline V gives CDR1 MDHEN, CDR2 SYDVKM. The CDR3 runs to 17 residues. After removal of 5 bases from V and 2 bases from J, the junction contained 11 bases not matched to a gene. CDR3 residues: CASSQSSGTGRNQPQHF. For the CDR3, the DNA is TGTGCCAGCAGTCAATCATCCGGGACAGGTCGCAATCAGCCCCAGCATTTT.

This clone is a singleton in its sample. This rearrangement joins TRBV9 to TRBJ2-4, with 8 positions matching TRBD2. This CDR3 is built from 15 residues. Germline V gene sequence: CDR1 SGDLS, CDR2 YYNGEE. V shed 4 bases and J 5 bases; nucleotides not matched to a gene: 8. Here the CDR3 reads CASSITGGNENIQYF. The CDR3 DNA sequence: TGTGCCAGCAGCATCACGGGAGGGAACGAAAACATTCAGTACTTC.

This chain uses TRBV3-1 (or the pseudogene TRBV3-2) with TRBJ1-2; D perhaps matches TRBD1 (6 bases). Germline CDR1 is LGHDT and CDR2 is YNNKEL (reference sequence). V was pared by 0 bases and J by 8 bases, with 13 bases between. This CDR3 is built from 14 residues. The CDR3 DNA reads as TGTGCCAGCAGCCAAGAGGGCGGGGGCCACGGCTACACCTTC. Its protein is CASSQEGGGHGYTF.

The CDR3 DNA is TGTGCCAGCAGCTTAGCAGCGGTAAATGAGCAGTTCTTC. As protein: CASSLAAVNEQFF. J is TRBJ2-1 and V is TRBV13; D may be TRBD2 (5 bases). The germline CDR1 and CDR2 sequences are PRHDT and FYEKMQ (reference sequence). Between the trimmed V and J ends, which lost 1 base and 7 bases, there was a span of 8 bases. The CDR3 runs to 13 residues. The full variable domain, its missing parts supplied by reference TRBV13 and TRBJ2-1, is AAGVIQSPRHLIKEKRETATLKCYPIPRHDTVYWYQQGPGQDPQFLISFYEKMQSDKGSIPDRFSAQQFSDYHSELNMSSLELGDSALYFCASSLAAVNEQFFGPGTRLTVL.

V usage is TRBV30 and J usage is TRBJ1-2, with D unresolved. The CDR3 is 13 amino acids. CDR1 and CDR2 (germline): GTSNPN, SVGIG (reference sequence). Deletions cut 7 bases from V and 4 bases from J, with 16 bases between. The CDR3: CASPAVLSYGYTF. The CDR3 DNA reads TGTGCCTCCCCGGCCGTCCTCTCCTATGGCTACACCTTC.

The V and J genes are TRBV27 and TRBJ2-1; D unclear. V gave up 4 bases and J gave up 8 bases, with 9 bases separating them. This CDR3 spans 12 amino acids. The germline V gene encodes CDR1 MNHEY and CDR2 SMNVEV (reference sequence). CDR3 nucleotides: TGTGCCAGCAGTTGGGGTGGCGATGAGCAGTTCTTC. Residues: CASSWGGDEQFF.

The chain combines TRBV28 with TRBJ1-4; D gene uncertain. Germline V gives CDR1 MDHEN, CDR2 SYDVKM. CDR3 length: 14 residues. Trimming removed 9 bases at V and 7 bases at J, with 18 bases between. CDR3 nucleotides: TGTGCCAGTAGAGAGGCGGGGAAGCGTGAAAAACTGTTTTTT. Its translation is CASREAGKREKLFF. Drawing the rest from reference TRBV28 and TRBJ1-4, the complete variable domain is DVKVTQSSRYLVKRTGEKVFLECVQDMDHENMFWYRQDPGLGLRLIYFSYDVKMKEKGDIPEGYSVSREKKERFSLILESASTNQTSMYLCASREAGKREKLFFGSGTQLSVL.

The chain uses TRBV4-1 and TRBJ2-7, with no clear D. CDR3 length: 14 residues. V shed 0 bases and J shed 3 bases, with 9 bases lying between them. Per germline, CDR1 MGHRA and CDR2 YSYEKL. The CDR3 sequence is CASSQDLPDYEQYF. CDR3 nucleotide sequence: TGCGCCAGCAGCCAAGATTTACCGGACTACGAGCAGTACTTC.

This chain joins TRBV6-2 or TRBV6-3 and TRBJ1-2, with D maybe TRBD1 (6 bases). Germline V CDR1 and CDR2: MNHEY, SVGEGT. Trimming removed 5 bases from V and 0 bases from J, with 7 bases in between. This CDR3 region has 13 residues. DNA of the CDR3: TGTGCCAGCAGTCCAGGGGCTAACTATGGCTACACCTTC. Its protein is CASSPGANYGYTF.